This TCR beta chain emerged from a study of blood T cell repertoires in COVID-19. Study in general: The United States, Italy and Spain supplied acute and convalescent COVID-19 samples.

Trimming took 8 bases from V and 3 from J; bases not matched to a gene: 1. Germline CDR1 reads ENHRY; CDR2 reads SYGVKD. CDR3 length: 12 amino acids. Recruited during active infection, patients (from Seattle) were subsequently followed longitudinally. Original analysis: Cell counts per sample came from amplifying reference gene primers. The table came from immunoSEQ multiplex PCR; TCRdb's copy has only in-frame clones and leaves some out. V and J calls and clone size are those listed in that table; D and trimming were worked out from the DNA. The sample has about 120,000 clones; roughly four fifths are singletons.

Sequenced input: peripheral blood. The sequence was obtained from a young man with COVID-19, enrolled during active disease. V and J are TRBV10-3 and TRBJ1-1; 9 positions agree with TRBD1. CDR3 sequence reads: CAIRQGDTEAFF. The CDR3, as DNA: TGTGCCATCCGACAGGGGGACACTGAAGCTTTCTTT.